Given below is one T cell receptor (beta chain) in context. The antigen remains unidentified. This entry belongs to a study of neoadjuvant anti-PD-1 for oral cavity cancer. Study information: Nivolumab at 3 mg/kg was mostly given biweekly, three to four doses, pre-surgery.

Study results and caveats: Non-responders to neoadjuvant nivolumab had significantly more clonal PBMC T cells than responders.

Sample time point: after neoadjuvant nivolumab, at surgical resection. Patients had newly diagnosed, untreated stage II-IVA oral cavity squamous cell carcinoma. Clones were read by immunoSEQ multiplex PCR, and TCRdb kept only the in-frame ones, dropping some. This sample has some 15,000 clones, with approximately 70% found just once. V was trimmed by 5 bases and J by 0 bases, leaving 5 bases between them. The CDR3 is 14 amino acids. CDR1 and CDR2 from the germline V gene are LNHNV and YYDKDF (reference sequence). The receptor comes from a person aged 35 to 85 with oral cavity squamous cell carcinoma. The chain combines TRBV15 with TRBJ2-6, with D unclear. The sequencing here drew on PBMCs, taken after nivolumab (anti-PD-1) treatment. The CDR3 is CATSLLSGANVLTF. The CDR3 nucleotides read TGTGCCACCAGCCTCCTCTCTGGGGCCAACGTCCTGACTTTC.